This T cell receptor beta chain appears in the sequencing data of a study of T cells after yellow fever vaccination. Points on this clonotype: Its antigen remains unknown.

The authors made TCR cDNA by 5'RACE template switching, adding a universal primer site and UMIs. Using its own MiXCR run on the 5' RACE reads, TCRdb lists one record per CDR3 protein. The sample includes 500,000 to 650,000 distinct CDR3 sequences, about 12% of them seen just once. Findings and limits, study-wide: Booster samples showed a return of most primary-vaccination clones (roughly 95% CD4, about 88% CD8).

From germline, CDR1 is SGHTA and CDR2 FQGNSA. The length of the CDR3 is 14 residues. The V gene lost 5 bases and the J gene lost 5 bases, with 14 bases spanning the gap. The sequences come from PBMCs, collected on the day of the yellow fever booster vaccination. The receptor was derived from a man aged 25-45 years who received the YFV17D yellow fever vaccine. The chain employs TRBV7-2 and TRBJ2-3; D call uncertain. The CDR3 reads CASSANVRIDTQYF. CDR3 nucleotide sequence: TGTGCCAGCAGCGCTAACGTTAGGATAGATACGCAGTATTTT.